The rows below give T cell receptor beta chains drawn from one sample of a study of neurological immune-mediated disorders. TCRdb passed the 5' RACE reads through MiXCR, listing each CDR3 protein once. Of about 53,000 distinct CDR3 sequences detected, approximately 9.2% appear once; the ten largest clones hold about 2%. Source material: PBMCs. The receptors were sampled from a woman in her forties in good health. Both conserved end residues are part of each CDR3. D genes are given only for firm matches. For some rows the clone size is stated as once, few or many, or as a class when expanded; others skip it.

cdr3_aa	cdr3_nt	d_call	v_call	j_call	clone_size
CAISPGQGETEAFF	TGTGCCATCAGTCCGGGACAGGGTGAAACTGAAGCTTTCTTT	TRBD1	TRBV10-3	TRBJ1-1	few
CASSYGGSQGETQYF	TGTGCCAGCAGTTACGGGGGCTCTCAGGGGGAGACCCAGTACTTC	-	TRBV6-5	TRBJ2-5	-
CASSQDWDRGRFNIQYF	TGCGCCAGCAGCCAAGATTGGGACAGGGGGCGCTTTAACATTCAGTACTTC	TRBD1	TRBV4-3	TRBJ2-4	-
CASNLGQVNTEAFF	TGTGCCAGCAATTTGGGACAGGTGAACACTGAAGCTTTCTTT	TRBD1	TRBV7-2	TRBJ1-1	many
CASSVVVGSREGYTF	TGTGCCAGCAGCGTAGTTGTGGGAAGCCGGGAAGGCTACACCTTC	-	TRBV9	TRBJ1-2	many
CSAPGPDRVAYEQYF	TGCAGTGCCCCTGGTCCCGACAGGGTGGCCTACGAGCAGTACTTC	TRBD1	TRBV20-1	TRBJ2-7	many
CSALERQGLETQYF	TGCAGTGCTCTTGAGAGACAGGGCCTCGAGACCCAGTACTTC	TRBD1	TRBV20-1	TRBJ2-5	many
CASRSGTANTEAFF	TGCGCCAGCAGAAGCGGCACGGCGAACACTGAAGCTTTCTTT	-	TRBV5-1	TRBJ1-1	many
CASRRAGSTDTQYF	TGTGCCAGCAGACGAGCGGGGTCCACAGATACGCAGTATTTT	TRBD2	TRBV7-2	TRBJ2-3	many
CASRHLPNSPLHF	TGTGCCAGCAGACACCTTCCTAATTCACCCCTCCACTTT	-	TRBV6-5	TRBJ1-6	many
CSVEESLYRGAFF	TGCAGCGTTGAAGAGTCCCTTTACCGGGGAGCTTTCTTT	-	TRBV29-1	TRBJ1-1	many
CASSAAGGPVGELFF	TGTGCCAGCAGTGCTGCAGGTGGACCCGTCGGGGAGCTGTTTTTT	-	TRBV6-1	TRBJ2-2	many
CASRRTSGGFSYEQYF	TGTGCCAGCAGACGGACTAGCGGGGGGTTCTCCTACGAGCAGTACTTC	TRBD2	TRBV27	TRBJ2-7	many
CASSLTGDGTKTQYF	TGTGCCAGCAGCTTGACGGGAGACGGCACGAAGACCCAGTACTTC	-	TRBV7-2	TRBJ2-5	-
CASSQQGADTQYF	TGTGCCAGCAGCCAACAGGGGGCCGATACGCAGTATTTT	TRBD1	TRBV11-1	TRBJ2-3	many
CASSLNGENTEAFF	TGTGCCAGCAGCTTGAACGGGGAGAACACTGAAGCTTTCTTT	-	TRBV5-5	TRBJ1-1	medium-sized
CATADRVNTEAFF	TGTGCCACCGCGGACAGAGTGAACACTGAAGCTTTCTTT	-	TRBV6-2/TRBV6-3	TRBJ1-1	many